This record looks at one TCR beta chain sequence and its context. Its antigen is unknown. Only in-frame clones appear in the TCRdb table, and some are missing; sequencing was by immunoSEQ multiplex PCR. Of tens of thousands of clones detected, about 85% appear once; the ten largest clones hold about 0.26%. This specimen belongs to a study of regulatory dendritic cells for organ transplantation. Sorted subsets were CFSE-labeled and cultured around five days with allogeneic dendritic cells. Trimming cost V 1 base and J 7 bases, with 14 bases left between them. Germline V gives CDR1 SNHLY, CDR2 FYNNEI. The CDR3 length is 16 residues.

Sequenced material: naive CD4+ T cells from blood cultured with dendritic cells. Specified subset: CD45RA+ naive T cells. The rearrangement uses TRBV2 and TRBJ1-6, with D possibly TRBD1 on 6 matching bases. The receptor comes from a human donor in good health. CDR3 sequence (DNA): TGTGCCAGCAGTGAAGAAGGAGGGGGTGGGAATTCACCCCTCCACTTT. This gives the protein CASSEEGGGGNSPLHF. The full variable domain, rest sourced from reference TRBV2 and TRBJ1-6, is EPEVTQTPSHQVTQMGQEVILRCVPISNHLYFYWYRQILGQKVEFLVSFYNNEISEKSEIFDDQFSVERPDGSNFTLKIRSTKLEDSAMYFCASSEEGGGGNSPLHFGNGTRLTVT.